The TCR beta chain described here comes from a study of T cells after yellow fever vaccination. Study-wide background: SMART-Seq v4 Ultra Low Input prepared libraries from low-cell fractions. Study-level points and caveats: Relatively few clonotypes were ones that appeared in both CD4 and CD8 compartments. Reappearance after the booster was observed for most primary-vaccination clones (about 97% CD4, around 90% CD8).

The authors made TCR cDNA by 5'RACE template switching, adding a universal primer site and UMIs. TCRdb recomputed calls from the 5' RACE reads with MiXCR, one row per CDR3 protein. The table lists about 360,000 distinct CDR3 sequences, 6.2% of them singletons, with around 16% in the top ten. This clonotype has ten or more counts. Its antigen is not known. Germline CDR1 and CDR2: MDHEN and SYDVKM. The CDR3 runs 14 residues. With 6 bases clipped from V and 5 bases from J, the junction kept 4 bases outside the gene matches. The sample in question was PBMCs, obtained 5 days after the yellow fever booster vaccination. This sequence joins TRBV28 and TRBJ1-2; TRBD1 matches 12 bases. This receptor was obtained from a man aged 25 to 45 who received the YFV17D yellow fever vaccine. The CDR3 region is CASRSGQGAYGYTF. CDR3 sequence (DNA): TGTGCCAGCAGGTCGGGACAGGGGGCTTATGGCTACACCTTC.